Each of the 7 T cell receptor beta chains below was sequenced from the same sample in a study of T cell responses to AZD1222 COVID-19 vaccine. Some clones are missing from TCRdb's copy, which holds only in-frame ones; the method was immunoSEQ multiplex PCR. In the table there are approximately 56,000 clones, over 75% of which are singletons. The source material was peripheral blood, sampled on day 0 of AZD1222 vaccination. Source of these receptors: an adult in good health.

The chain uses TRBV28 and TRBJ2-5; perhaps TRBD1 as D (5 bases). The CDR3 runs 14 residues. Trimming took 2 bases from V and 0 from J, leaving 7 bases between them. Germline CDR1 and CDR2: MDHEN and SYDVKM. CDR3 loop: CASSLPGNQETQYF. The CDR3 nucleotides read TGTGCCAGCAGTTTACCAGGGAACCAAGAGACCCAGTACTTC.

The rearrangement joins TRBV7-9 to TRBJ1-2; TRBD1 matches at 9 bases. Per germline, CDR1 SEHNR and CDR2 FQNEAQ (reference sequence). The length of the CDR3 is 12 residues. V gave up 4 bases and J gave up 13 bases; unmatched junction bases: 7. CDR3 in DNA: TGTGCCAGCAGCTCGGGACAGGGTCTTTGCACCTTC. The encoded protein is CASSSGQGLCTF.

This chain uses TRBV5-5 with TRBJ1-4; weak D call: TRBD1 (6 bases). This CDR3 has 15 amino acids. V was pared by 4 bases and J by 8 bases, with 18 bases between. The germline CDR1 and CDR2 sequences are SGHKS and YYEKEE (reference sequence). The CDR3 loop reads CASSDTQGGWEKLFF. The CDR3 DNA follows: TGTGCCAGCAGCGATACACAGGGCGGATGGGAAAAACTGTTTTTT. Full variable domain (rest looked up from reference TRBV5-5 and TRBJ1-4): DAGVTQSPTHLIKTRGQQVTLRCSPISGHKSVSWYQQVLGQGPQFIFQYYEKEERGRGNFPDRFSARQFPNYSSELNVNALLLGDSALYLCASSDTQGGWEKLFFGSGTQLSVL.

This clone was counted a single time. This chain uses TRBV29-1 with TRBJ1-1; D remains ambiguous. The CDR3 loop spans 14 amino acids. V gave up 3 bases and J gave up 1 base, with 12 bases separating them. Germline CDR1 reads SQVTM; CDR2 reads ANQGSEA. The DNA for the CDR3 is TGCAGCGTTGAGGAAAACTCTAGGAACACTGAAGCTTTCTTT. Amino acid sequence: CSVEENSRNTEAFF. The full variable domain, in which reference TRBV29-1 and TRBJ1-1 provide the parts outside the CDR3, is SAVISQKPSRDICQRGTSLTIQCQVDSQVTMMFWYRQQPGQSLTLIATANQGSEATYESGFVIDKFPISRPNLTFSTLTVSNMSPEDSSIYLCSVEENSRNTEAFFGQGTRLTVV.

The rearrangement links TRBV18 to TRBJ1-1; the D gene is possibly TRBD1 (5 bases). CDR3 length: 14 amino acids. The germline V gene encodes CDR1 KGHSH and CDR2 LQKENI. V was shortened by 3 bases and J by 5 bases, with 13 bases between the two germline ends. In nucleotides, the CDR3 is TGTGCCAGCTCACCCAGGGTGGATCTGACTGAAGCTTTCTTT. This translates into CASSPRVDLTEAFF.

This chain uses TRBV6-4 with TRBJ2-3, with 9 bases fitting TRBD2. Germline trimming cut 0 bases from V and 5 bases from J; bases unmatched to any gene: 6. CDR1 MRHNA and CDR2 SNTAGT come from the germline V gene. The CDR3 is 16 amino acids. CDR3 nucleotide sequence: TGTGCCAGCAGTGACTCTGGCGGGGGGGTTAAAGATACGCAGTATTTT. Its translation is CASSDSGGGVKDTQYF.

The CDR3 sequence is CASSLLGGVAYEQYF. CDR3 bases: TGTGCCAGCAGCTTACTGGGCGGGGTGGCTTACGAGCAGTACTTC. V gene TRBV7-8 combines with J gene TRBJ2-7; tentative D call: TRBD2 (6 bases). The V end lost 2 bases, the J end lost 4 bases, and 15 bases lay between the germline ends. The CDR3 spans 15 residues. Germline-derived CDR1 and CDR2 are SGHVS and FQNEAQ.